This TCR beta chain was sequenced for a study of CD8+ T cells in alopecia areata. Overall study: Treatment ran 6 to 18 months, with 6 months of follow-up afterward.

CDR3 length: 13 amino acids. The germline gives CDR1 SGHAT, CDR2 FQDESV (reference sequence). Trimming removed 5 bases at V and 10 bases at J, with 15 bases between. RNA was extracted and reverse transcribed into cDNA as the sequencing template. Clones were sequenced by immunoSEQ multiplex PCR, and TCRdb holds only the in-frame ones, with some missing. In the table there are 170,000 or so clones, 50% to 70% of which are singletons. V is TRBV11-1 and J is TRBJ2-1, with D perhaps matching TRBD1 or TRBD2 (5 bases each). This TCR was recovered from a human donor with alopecia areata. The sequenced sample was CD4+ T cells sorted from blood, obtained at week 0. CDR3 coding DNA: TGTGCCAGCAGCGTAGGTGCAGGGACCGAGCAGTTCTTC. This gives the protein CASSVGAGTEQFF.